This is a list of T cell receptor beta chains from one sample in a study of human T cells and chemical hapten exposure. A single record per CDR3 protein comes from TCRdb applying MiXCR to the RACE reads. The sample records 360,000 or so distinct CDR3 sequences, about 6% being singletons. The specimen comprised whole blood, sampled in connection with sensitization to the hapten diphenylcyclopropenone (DPC). Receptors were obtained from a woman under 30 with alopecia areata. Some clones in this sample may be carry-over from other donors' samples. The CDR3 runs from the conserved cysteine through the conserved F or W. Fields, in order: J gene, V gene, D gene, clone size, CDR3 protein, CDR3 DNA. The D gene is left open where the match is weak. Clone sizes are given selectively: once, few, many, or a class where the clone is expanded.

J gene: TRBJ2-5
V gene: TRBV7-3
D gene: TRBD2
clone size: .
CDR3 protein: CASSFSSSGGWETQYF
CDR3 DNA: TGTGCCAGCAGCTTTTCGTCGAGCGGGGGTTGGGAGACCCAGTACTTC

J gene: TRBJ2-3
V gene: TRBV2
D gene: TRBD2
clone size: few
CDR3 protein: CASSEDAGGTDTQYF
CDR3 DNA: TGTGCCAGCAGTGAGGACGCGGGGGGCACAGATACGCAGTATTTT

J gene: TRBJ2-3
V gene: TRBV4-1
D gene: .
clone size: few
CDR3 protein: CASSQGGGGDTQYF
CDR3 DNA: TGCGCCAGCAGCCAAGGTGGTGGAGGGGATACGCAGTATTTT

J gene: TRBJ2-2
V gene: TRBV7-9
D gene: TRBD1
clone size: many
CDR3 protein: CASSQTGANTGELFF
CDR3 DNA: TGTGCCAGCAGCCAGACAGGGGCGAACACCGGGGAGCTGTTTTTT

J gene: TRBJ2-7
V gene: TRBV5-1
D gene: TRBD2
clone size: few
CDR3 protein: CASSPPRAGVYEQYF
CDR3 DNA: TGCGCCAGCAGCCCCCCTCGAGCGGGGGTCTACGAGCAGTACTTC

J gene: TRBJ1-5
V gene: TRBV9
D gene: .
clone size: many
CDR3 protein: CASSASISNQPQHF
CDR3 DNA: TGTGCCAGCAGCGCATCGATTAGCAATCAGCCCCAGCATTTT

J gene: TRBJ2-3
V gene: TRBV6-6
D gene: .
clone size: few
CDR3 protein: CASSTTFDTQYF
CDR3 DNA: TGTGCCAGCAGTACGACGTTCGATACGCAGTATTTT

J gene: TRBJ1-1
V gene: TRBV27
D gene: .
clone size: many
CDR3 protein: CASSLKGLARGSAFF
CDR3 DNA: TGTGCCAGCAGTTTAAAAGGGTTGGCCAGGGGTTCAGCTTTCTTT

J gene: TRBJ1-5
V gene: TRBV20-1
D gene: TRBD1
clone size: .
CDR3 protein: CSAKTGTGFLSNQPQHF
CDR3 DNA: TGCAGTGCTAAGACCGGGACAGGGTTCTTGAGCAATCAGCCCCAGCATTTT

J gene: TRBJ2-4
V gene: TRBV6-2/TRBV6-3
D gene: TRBD1
clone size: many
CDR3 protein: CASRWAGGYIQYF
CDR3 DNA: TGTGCCAGCAGATGGGCAGGGGGCTACATTCAGTACTTC

J gene: TRBJ2-1
V gene: TRBV14
D gene: .
clone size: .
CDR3 protein: CASSPQGAGGPQWQFF
CDR3 DNA: TGTGCCAGCAGCCCCCAGGGGGCGGGGGGGCCTCAGTGGCAGTTCTTC

J gene: TRBJ1-6
V gene: TRBV6-5
D gene: .
clone size: many
CDR3 protein: CASSRGMRSPLHF
CDR3 DNA: TGTGCCAGCAGTAGAGGGATGAGGTCACCCCTCCACTTT

J gene: TRBJ1-5
V gene: TRBV9
D gene: .
clone size: few
CDR3 protein: CASSVVAPVGPQHF
CDR3 DNA: TGTGCCAGCAGCGTAGTTGCACCGGTAGGTCCCCAGCATTTT

J gene: TRBJ2-3
V gene: TRBV7-2
D gene: TRBD2
clone size: few
CDR3 protein: CASSLGPLAGGLIHTQYF
CDR3 DNA: TGTGCCAGCAGCTTAGGACCCCTAGCGGGGGGCCTCATACATACGCAGTATTTT

J gene: TRBJ1-1
V gene: TRBV2
D gene: TRBD1
clone size: few
CDR3 protein: CASLDRDTEAFF
CDR3 DNA: TGTGCCAGCCTGGACAGGGACACTGAAGCTTTCTTT

J gene: TRBJ2-7
V gene: TRBV21-1
D gene: .
clone size: few
CDR3 protein: CATRGQNYEQYF
CDR3 DNA: TGTGCCACCAGAGGACAGAATTACGAGCAGTACTTC

J gene: TRBJ1-5
V gene: TRBV6-6
D gene: .
clone size: many
CDR3 protein: CASSYGRGNQPQHF
CDR3 DNA: TGTGCCAGCAGTTACGGACGGGGAAATCAGCCCCAGCATTTT

J gene: TRBJ1-5
V gene: TRBV9
D gene: .
clone size: few
CDR3 protein: CASSVEAENQPQHF
CDR3 DNA: TGTGCCAGCAGCGTAGAGGCAGAAAATCAGCCCCAGCATTTT

J gene: TRBJ1-6
V gene: TRBV4-3
D gene: .
clone size: few
CDR3 protein: CASSQVPRGDSPLHF
CDR3 DNA: TGCGCCAGCAGCCAAGTACCCAGGGGAGACTCACCCCTCCACTTT

J gene: TRBJ2-7
V gene: TRBV20-1
D gene: TRBD1
clone size: few
CDR3 protein: CSARDFSGTGYEQYF
CDR3 DNA: TGCAGTGCTAGAGATTTCTCAGGGACAGGCTACGAGCAGTACTTC

J gene: TRBJ2-6
V gene: TRBV12-5
D gene: .
clone size: many
CDR3 protein: CASGLVVTGSGANVLTF
CDR3 DNA: TGTGCTAGTGGTTTGGTTGTGACAGGTTCTGGGGCCAACGTCCTGACTTTC

J gene: TRBJ1-2
V gene: TRBV29-1
D gene: .
clone size: many
CDR3 protein: CSVEALTREGNYGYTF
CDR3 DNA: TGCAGCGTTGAAGCTCTTACCCGGGAGGGAAACTATGGCTACACCTTC

J gene: TRBJ1-4
V gene: TRBV6-5
D gene: .
clone size: many
CDR3 protein: CASSRGEKLFF
CDR3 DNA: TGTGCCAGCAGTAGAGGAGAAAAACTGTTTTTT

J gene: TRBJ2-5
V gene: TRBV13
D gene: .
clone size: .
CDR3 protein: CASSFNSQETQYF
CDR3 DNA: TGTGCCAGCAGCTTTAACAGCCAAGAGACCCAGTACTTC

J gene: TRBJ2-3
V gene: TRBV4-1
D gene: TRBD2
clone size: .
CDR3 protein: CASSQDRLAVLTRGDTQYF
CDR3 DNA: TGCGCCAGCAGCCAAGATCGGCTAGCGGTACTAACTAGGGGTGATACGCAGTATTTT

J gene: TRBJ2-7
V gene: TRBV2
D gene: .
clone size: few
CDR3 protein: CASSEALQWGREQYF
CDR3 DNA: TGTGCCAGCAGTGAAGCGCTTCAGTGGGGACGTGAGCAGTACTTC

J gene: TRBJ2-1
V gene: TRBV3-1
D gene: TRBD1
clone size: few
CDR3 protein: CASSQVSGQSSYNEQFF
CDR3 DNA: TGTGCCAGCAGCCAAGTATCGGGACAGAGCTCCTACAATGAGCAGTTCTTC

J gene: TRBJ1-2
V gene: TRBV7-2
D gene: TRBD1
clone size: few
CDR3 protein: CASSSIGQGTRGFHYGYTF
CDR3 DNA: TGTGCCAGCAGCTCCATAGGACAGGGGACAAGGGGATTCCACTATGGCTACACCTTC

J gene: TRBJ1-1
V gene: TRBV2
D gene: .
clone size: few
CDR3 protein: CASSETTVNTEAFF
CDR3 DNA: TGTGCCAGCAGTGAAACTACAGTGAACACTGAAGCTTTCTTT

J gene: TRBJ2-1
V gene: TRBV7-9
D gene: .
clone size: many
CDR3 protein: CASSSLANNEQFF
CDR3 DNA: TGTGCCAGCAGCTCCCTAGCAAACAATGAGCAGTTCTTC

J gene: TRBJ1-5
V gene: TRBV12-3/TRBV12-4
D gene: TRBD1
clone size: few
CDR3 protein: CASRRGTGSNQPQHF
CDR3 DNA: TGTGCCAGCAGACGTGGGACAGGGTCTAATCAGCCCCAGCATTTT

J gene: TRBJ1-1
V gene: TRBV28
D gene: .
clone size: few
CDR3 protein: CASSLSDRLNTEAFF
CDR3 DNA: TGTGCCAGCAGTTTATCGGACAGACTGAACACTGAAGCTTTCTTT

J gene: TRBJ2-5
V gene: TRBV10-3
D gene: TRBD2
clone size: .
CDR3 protein: CAISEPIRTSGGAETQYF
CDR3 DNA: TGTGCCATCAGTGAGCCGATTAGGACTAGCGGGGGGGCCGAGACCCAGTACTTC

J gene: TRBJ1-5
V gene: TRBV6-6
D gene: .
clone size: few
CDR3 protein: CASSYKGNNQPQHF
CDR3 DNA: TGTGCCAGCAGTTACAAAGGAAACAATCAGCCCCAGCATTTT

J gene: TRBJ1-3
V gene: TRBV9
D gene: .
clone size: few
CDR3 protein: CASSVEWYSSGNTIYF
CDR3 DNA: TGTGCCAGCAGCGTAGAGTGGTACAGCTCTGGAAACACCATATATTTT

J gene: TRBJ1-1
V gene: TRBV27
D gene: .
clone size: few
CDR3 protein: CASRPRIGTEAFF
CDR3 DNA: TGTGCCAGCCGTCCCCGGATCGGTACTGAAGCTTTCTTT

J gene: TRBJ2-3
V gene: TRBV10-2
D gene: .
clone size: .
CDR3 protein: CASSESVPGTQYF
CDR3 DNA: TGCGCCAGCAGTGAGTCGGTGCCCGGTACGCAGTATTTT

J gene: TRBJ2-1
V gene: TRBV6-6
D gene: .
clone size: .
CDR3 protein: CASSDGTRTYNEQFF
CDR3 DNA: TGTGCCAGCAGTGATGGGACACGAACCTACAATGAGCAGTTCTTC

J gene: TRBJ1-1
V gene: TRBV7-9
D gene: .
clone size: many
CDR3 protein: CASSPKITANNTEAFF
CDR3 DNA: TGTGCCAGCAGCCCCAAGATTACGGCCAACAACACTGAAGCTTTCTTT

J gene: TRBJ2-5
V gene: TRBV9
D gene: TRBD1
clone size: .
CDR3 protein: CASSVEGQQETQYF
CDR3 DNA: TGTGCCAGCAGCGTAGAGGGACAGCAAGAGACCCAGTACTTC

J gene: TRBJ1-1
V gene: TRBV24-1
D gene: .
clone size: few
CDR3 protein: CATSDPESNTEAFF
CDR3 DNA: TGTGCCACCAGTGATCCAGAGTCGAACACTGAAGCTTTCTTT

J gene: TRBJ2-3
V gene: TRBV4-1
D gene: .
clone size: many
CDR3 protein: CASSLAPSGTDTQYF
CDR3 DNA: TGCGCCAGCAGCCTAGCGCCTTCCGGGACAGATACGCAGTATTTT

J gene: TRBJ2-1
V gene: TRBV12-3/TRBV12-4
D gene: .
clone size: .
CDR3 protein: CASSFLGVANEQFF
CDR3 DNA: TGTGCCAGCAGTTTTCTCGGAGTGGCGAATGAGCAGTTCTTC

J gene: TRBJ2-7
V gene: TRBV5-5
D gene: .
clone size: .
CDR3 protein: CASSLYGSHSYEQYF
CDR3 DNA: TGTGCCAGCAGCTTGTACGGGTCCCACTCCTACGAGCAGTACTTC

J gene: TRBJ1-5
V gene: TRBV20-1
D gene: TRBD1
clone size: few
CDR3 protein: CSARDSLVTGVWPQHF
CDR3 DNA: TGCAGTGCTAGAGATAGTCTTGTGACAGGGGTATGGCCCCAGCATTTT

J gene: TRBJ1-1
V gene: TRBV7-9
D gene: .
clone size: few
CDR3 protein: CASSPGRGGTEAFF
CDR3 DNA: TGTGCCAGCAGCCCAGGAAGAGGCGGCACTGAAGCTTTCTTT

J gene: TRBJ2-7
V gene: TRBV10-3
D gene: .
clone size: .
CDR3 protein: CAISASDISYEQYF
CDR3 DNA: TGTGCCATCAGTGCCTCGGACATCTCCTACGAGCAGTACTTC

J gene: TRBJ2-7
V gene: TRBV27
D gene: .
clone size: .
CDR3 protein: CASSLASHSYEQYF
CDR3 DNA: TGTGCCAGCAGTTTAGCCAGCCACTCCTACGAGCAGTACTTC

J gene: TRBJ2-3
V gene: TRBV6-2/TRBV6-3
D gene: .
clone size: .
CDR3 protein: CASSYVQSRTDTQYF
CDR3 DNA: TGTGCCAGCAGCTATGTACAGTCGCGCACAGATACGCAGTATTTT

J gene: TRBJ2-7
V gene: TRBV4-1
D gene: .
clone size: few
CDR3 protein: CASSLLAGTPYEQYF
CDR3 DNA: TGCGCCAGCAGCCTTCTTGCCGGGACCCCCTACGAGCAGTACTTC

J gene: TRBJ1-5
V gene: TRBV6-6
D gene: .
clone size: many
CDR3 protein: CASASGEAPNNQPQHF
CDR3 DNA: TGTGCCAGCGCTTCCGGGGAGGCTCCGAACAATCAGCCCCAGCATTTT

J gene: TRBJ2-6
V gene: TRBV20-1
D gene: .
clone size: many
CDR3 protein: CSARRLADKIRLGPTANVLTF
CDR3 DNA: TGCAGTGCTAGACGGCTCGCGGATAAAATCCGACTGGGGCCAACGGCCAACGTCCTGACTTTC

J gene: TRBJ1-5
V gene: TRBV9
D gene: .
clone size: few
CDR3 protein: CASSVGVQQPQHF
CDR3 DNA: TGTGCCAGCAGCGTTGGGGTGCAACAGCCCCAGCATTTT

J gene: TRBJ1-2
V gene: TRBV3-1
D gene: .
clone size: many
CDR3 protein: CASSPWDRIIYGYTF
CDR3 DNA: TGTGCCAGCAGCCCATGGGACCGGATTATCTATGGCTACACCTTC

J gene: TRBJ2-3
V gene: TRBV20-1
D gene: TRBD2
clone size: .
CDR3 protein: CSARGWVAGGLDTQYF
CDR3 DNA: TGCAGTGCTAGAGGATGGGTAGCGGGGGGGTTAGATACGCAGTATTTT

J gene: TRBJ1-4
V gene: TRBV7-2
D gene: .
clone size: many
CDR3 protein: CASSLLSGDEKLFF
CDR3 DNA: TGTGCCAGCAGCTTATTATCAGGAGATGAAAAACTGTTTTTT

J gene: TRBJ1-2
V gene: TRBV28
D gene: .
clone size: many
CDR3 protein: CASSRLDRIFDYGYTF
CDR3 DNA: TGTGCCAGCAGCCGTCTGGACAGAATCTTTGACTATGGCTACACCTTC

J gene: TRBJ1-6
V gene: TRBV4-3
D gene: TRBD1
clone size: few
CDR3 protein: CASSQLTGTNSPLHF
CDR3 DNA: TGCGCCAGCAGCCAACTGACAGGGACAAATTCACCCCTCCACTTT

J gene: TRBJ2-2
V gene: TRBV7-3
D gene: .
clone size: many
CDR3 protein: CASSLGNTGELFF
CDR3 DNA: TGTGCCAGCAGCTTAGGGAACACCGGGGAGCTGTTTTTT

J gene: TRBJ1-1
V gene: TRBV7-2
D gene: .
clone size: many
CDR3 protein: CASSLALTSTEAFF
CDR3 DNA: TGTGCCAGCAGCTTAGCGCTAACCAGTACTGAAGCTTTCTTT